Sequencing of this TCR gamma chain was carried out in a study of gamma-delta T cells after stem cell transplantation. TCRdb re-called the RT-PCR reads through CATT. The top ten hold approximately 3.5% of the sample, which has a few thousand gamma-chain clones, about 20% seen once. The CDR3 contains 13 residues. The germline CDR1 and CDR2 sequences are GITISATS and ISYDGTV (reference sequence). Unmatched junction bases numbered 0, after V lost 3 bases and J lost 10 bases. This clone ranks as large. The specimen sequenced was gamma-delta T cells. The gene calls are TRGV9 and TRGJP. This TCR was recovered from a human donor. It is not recorded whose cells these are; they may come from a transplant donor. The CDR3 nucleotides are TGTGCCTTGTGGGAGTTGGGCAAAAAAATCAAGGTATTT. Translating it yields CALWELGKKIKVF.